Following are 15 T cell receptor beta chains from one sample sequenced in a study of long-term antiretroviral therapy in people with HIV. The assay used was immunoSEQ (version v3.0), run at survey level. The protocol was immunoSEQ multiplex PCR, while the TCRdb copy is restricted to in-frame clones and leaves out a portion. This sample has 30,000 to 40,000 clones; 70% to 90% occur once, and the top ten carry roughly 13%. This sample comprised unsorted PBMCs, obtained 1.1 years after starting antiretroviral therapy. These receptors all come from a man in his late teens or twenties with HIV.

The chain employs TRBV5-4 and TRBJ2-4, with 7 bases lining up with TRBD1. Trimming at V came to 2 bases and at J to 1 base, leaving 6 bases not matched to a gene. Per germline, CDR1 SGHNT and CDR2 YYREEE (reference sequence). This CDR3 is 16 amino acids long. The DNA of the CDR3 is TGTGCCAGCAGCTTAGCCGTGGACAGGGCCAAAAACATTCAGTACTTC. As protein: CASSLAVDRAKNIQYF.

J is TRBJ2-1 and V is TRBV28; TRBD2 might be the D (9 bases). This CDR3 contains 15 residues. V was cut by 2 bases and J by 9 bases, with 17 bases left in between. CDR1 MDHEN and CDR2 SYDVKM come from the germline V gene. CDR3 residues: CASSLTAGGQGEQFF. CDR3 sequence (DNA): TGTGCCAGCAGTTTAACAGCGGGAGGACAGGGTGAGCAGTTCTTC.

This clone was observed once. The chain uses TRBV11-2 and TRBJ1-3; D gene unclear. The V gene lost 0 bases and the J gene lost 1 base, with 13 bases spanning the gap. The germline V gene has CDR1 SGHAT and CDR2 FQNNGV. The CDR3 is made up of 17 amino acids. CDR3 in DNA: TGTGCCAGCAGCTTAGAGTCAGTCCCGGTTTCTGGAAACACCATATATTTT. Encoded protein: CASSLESVPVSGNTIYF.

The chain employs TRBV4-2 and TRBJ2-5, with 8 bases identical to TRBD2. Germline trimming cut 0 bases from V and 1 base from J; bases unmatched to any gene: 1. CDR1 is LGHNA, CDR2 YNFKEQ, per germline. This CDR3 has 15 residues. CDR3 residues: CASSQDREGQETQYF. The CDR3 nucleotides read TGTGCCAGCAGCCAAGATCGGGAGGGCCAAGAGACCCAGTACTTC.

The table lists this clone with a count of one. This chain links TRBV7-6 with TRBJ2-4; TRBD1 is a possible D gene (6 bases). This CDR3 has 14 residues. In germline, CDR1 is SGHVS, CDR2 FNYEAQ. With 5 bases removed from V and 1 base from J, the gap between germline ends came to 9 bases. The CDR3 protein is CASSPGAAKNIQYF. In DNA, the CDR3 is TGTGCCAGCAGCCCAGGGGCGGCCAAAAACATTCAGTACTTC.

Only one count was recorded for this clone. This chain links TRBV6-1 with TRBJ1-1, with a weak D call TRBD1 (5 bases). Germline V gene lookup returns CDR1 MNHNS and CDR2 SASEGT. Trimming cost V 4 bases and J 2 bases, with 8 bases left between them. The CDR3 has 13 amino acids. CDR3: CASSAGFNTEAFF. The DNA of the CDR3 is TGTGCCAGCAGTGCAGGGTTCAACACTGAAGCTTTCTTT.

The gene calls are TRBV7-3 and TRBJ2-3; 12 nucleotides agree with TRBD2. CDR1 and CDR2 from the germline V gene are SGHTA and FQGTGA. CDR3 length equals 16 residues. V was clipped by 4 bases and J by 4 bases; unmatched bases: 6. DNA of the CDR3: TGTGCCAGCAGCTCCGGACTAGCGGGGTGGTCAGATACGCAGTATTTT. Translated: CASSSGLAGWSDTQYF.

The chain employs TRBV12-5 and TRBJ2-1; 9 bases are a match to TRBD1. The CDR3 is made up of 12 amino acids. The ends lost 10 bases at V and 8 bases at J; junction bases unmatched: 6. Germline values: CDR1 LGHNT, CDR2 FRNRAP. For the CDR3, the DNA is TGTGCTATAGGGACAGGGACCGATGAGCAGTTCTTC. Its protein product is CAIGTGTDEQFF.

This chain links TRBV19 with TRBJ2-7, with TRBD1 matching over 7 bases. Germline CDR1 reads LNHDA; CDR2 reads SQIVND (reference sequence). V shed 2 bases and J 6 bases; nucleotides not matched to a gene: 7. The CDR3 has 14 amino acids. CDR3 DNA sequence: TGTGCCAGTAGTATAACAGGGGAGAAGTCCGAGCAGTACTTC. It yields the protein CASSITGEKSEQYF. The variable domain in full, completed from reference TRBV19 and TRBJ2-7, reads DGGITQSPKYLFRKEGQNVTLSCEQNLNHDAMYWYRQDPGQGLRLIYYSQIVNDFQKGDIAEGYSVSREKKESFPLTVTSAQKNPTAFYLCASSITGEKSEQYFGPGTRLTVT.

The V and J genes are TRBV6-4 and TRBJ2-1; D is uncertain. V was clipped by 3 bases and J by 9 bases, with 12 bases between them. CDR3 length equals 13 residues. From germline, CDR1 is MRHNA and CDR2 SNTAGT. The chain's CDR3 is CASSEASFSEQFF. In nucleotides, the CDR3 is TGTGCCAGCAGTGAGGCTAGTTTTAGTGAGCAGTTCTTC.

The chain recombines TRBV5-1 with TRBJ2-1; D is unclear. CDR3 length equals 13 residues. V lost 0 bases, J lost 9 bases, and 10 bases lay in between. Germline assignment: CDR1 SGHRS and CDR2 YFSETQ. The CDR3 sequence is CASSLEVFSEQFF. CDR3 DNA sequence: TGCGCCAGCAGCTTGGAAGTATTCAGTGAGCAGTTCTTC.

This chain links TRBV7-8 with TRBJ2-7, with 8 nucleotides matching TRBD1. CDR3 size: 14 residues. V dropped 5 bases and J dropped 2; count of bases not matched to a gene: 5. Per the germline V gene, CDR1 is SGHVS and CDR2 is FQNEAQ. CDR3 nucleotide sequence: TGTGCCAGCAGCGCGACAGGGGTTACCTACGAGCAGTACTTC. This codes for CASSATGVTYEQYF.

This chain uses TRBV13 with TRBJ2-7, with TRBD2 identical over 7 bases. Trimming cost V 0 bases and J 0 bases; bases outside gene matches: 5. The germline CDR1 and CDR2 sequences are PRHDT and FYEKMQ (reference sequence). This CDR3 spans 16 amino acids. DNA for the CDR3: TGTGCCAGCAGCTTAGGCCTAGGCGGGAGCTCCTACGAGCAGTACTTC. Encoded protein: CASSLGLGGSSYEQYF.

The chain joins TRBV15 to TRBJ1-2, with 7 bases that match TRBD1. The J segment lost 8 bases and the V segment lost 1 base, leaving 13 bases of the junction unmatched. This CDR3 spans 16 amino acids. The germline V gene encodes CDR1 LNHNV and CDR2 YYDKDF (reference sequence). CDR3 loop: CATSRADHRGREGYTF. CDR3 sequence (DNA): TGTGCCACCAGCAGAGCGGACCACAGGGGTAGAGAGGGCTACACCTTC.

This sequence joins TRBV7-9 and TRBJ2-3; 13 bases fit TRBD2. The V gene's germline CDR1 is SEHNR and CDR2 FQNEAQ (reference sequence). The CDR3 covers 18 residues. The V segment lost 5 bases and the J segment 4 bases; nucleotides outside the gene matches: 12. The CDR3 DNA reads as TGTGCCAGCAGCGACCGGGTTGGGACTAGCGGGAACTCAGATACGCAGTATTTT. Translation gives CASSDRVGTSGNSDTQYF. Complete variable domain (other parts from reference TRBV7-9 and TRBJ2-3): DTGVSQNPRHKITKRGQNVTFRCDPISEHNRLYWYRQTLGQGPEFLTYFQNEAQLEKSRLLSDRFSAERPKGSFSTLEIQRTEQGDSAMYLCASSDRVGTSGNSDTQYFGPGTRLTVL.